This record covers a single T cell receptor beta chain. This sample was included in a study of T-cell reconstitution after alpha-beta-depleted transplantation in children. CDR3 size: 17 residues. The germline V gene has CDR1 SGHRS and CDR2 YFSETQ. Trimming stripped 2 bases from V and 7 bases from J, with 22 bases between. Construction of the TCRbeta library involved unique molecular identifiers. TCRdb analysed the PCR reads with MiXCR anew, one entry per CDR3 protein. Of over 400,000 distinct CDR3 sequences listed, roughly an eighth are singletons. This sequence was found in a human donor who donated a stem cell graft to a child with combined immunodeficiency. The chain recombines TRBV5-1 with TRBJ2-1; tentatively, D is TRBD1 (5 bases). The sequences come from PBMCs from the stem cell graft donor, collected from the stem cell graft. The DNA for the CDR3 is TGCGCCAGCAGCTTTGGCGCCAGGGTGGGTGGCCAGAATGAGCAGTTCTTC. It codes for CASSFGARVGGQNEQFF.